The 24 T cell receptor beta chains in this list originate from one sample, sequenced in a study of OX40 agonist ivuxolimab in advanced cancers. Method: immunoSEQ multiplex PCR; TCRdb's copy keeps in-frame clones and lacks some. The sample yields about 62,000 clones, more than 90% seen once. The sample consisted of CD4+ or CD8+ T cells sorted from blood, taken in a trial of the OX40 agonist ivuxolimab. Receptors originate from an adult with an advanced solid tumor such as melanoma, head and neck, liver or kidney cancer.

This clone was seen only once. The chain employs TRBV11-2 and TRBJ2-6, with 9 bases identical to TRBD1. CDR1 and CDR2 from the germline V gene are SGHAT and FQNNGV. Germline trimming cut 4 bases from V and 1 base from J; bases unmatched to any gene: 8. The CDR3 runs to 18 residues. CDR3 sequence: CASSSPWTGASGANVLTF. CDR3 in DNA: TGTGCCAGCAGCTCTCCCTGGACAGGGGCGTCTGGGGCCAACGTCCTGACTTTC.

The chain has TRBV5-1 and TRBJ2-1, with TRBD2 matching over 12 bases. The V and J ends lost 6 bases and 10 bases, in that order; junction bases with no gene match: 8. The germline CDR1 and CDR2 sequences are SGHRS and YFSETQ. The CDR3 is 14 amino acids. The CDR3, as DNA: TGCGCCAGCACCTCTAGCGGGAGGGATGGAGAGCAGTTCTTC. The encoded protein is CASTSSGRDGEQFF.

The V and J genes are TRBV5-1 and TRBJ1-1; 7 bases are shared with TRBD1. Germline V gene lookup returns CDR1 SGHRS and CDR2 YFSETQ. Trimming cost V 4 bases and J 5 bases; bases outside gene matches: 8. This CDR3 is 14 amino acids long. The CDR3 sequence is CASSHSTGETEAFF. The CDR3 DNA sequence: TGCGCCAGCAGCCACTCAACAGGGGAAACTGAAGCTTTCTTT.

The CDR3 sequence is CASSSPSYGYTF. CDR3 in DNA: TGTGCCAGCAGCTCCCCAAGCTATGGCTACACCTTC. The chain is built from TRBV7-9 and TRBJ1-2; D is ambiguous. Per the germline V gene, CDR1 is SEHNR and CDR2 is FQNEAQ (reference sequence). V was pared by 4 bases and J by 4 bases, with 7 bases between. The CDR3 runs to 12 residues. Looking up the rest from reference TRBV7-9 and TRBJ1-2 gives the full variable domain: DTGVSQNPRHKITKRGQNVTFRCDPISEHNRLYWYRQTLGQGPEFLTYFQNEAQLEKSRLLSDRFSAERPKGSFSTLEIQRTEQGDSAMYLCASSSPSYGYTFGSGTRLTVV.

This chain uses TRBV5-1 with TRBJ1-4; no clear D gene. The germline V gene has CDR1 SGHRS and CDR2 YFSETQ. This CDR3 is 13 amino acids long. V dropped 2 bases and J dropped 8 bases, with 10 bases sitting between them. Here the CDR3 reads CASSFNTGEKLFF. For the CDR3, the DNA is TGCGCCAGCAGCTTTAACACTGGGGAAAAACTGTTTTTT. The full variable domain, rest sourced from reference TRBV5-1 and TRBJ1-4, is KAGVTQTPRYLIKTRGQQVTLSCSPISGHRSVSWYQQTPGQGLQFLFEYFSETQRNKGNFPGRFSGRQFSNSRSEMNVSTLELGDSALYLCASSFNTGEKLFFGSGTQLSVL.

This clone was counted once. The V and J genes are TRBV7-2 and TRBJ1-5; 8 nucleotides agree with TRBD1. The CDR3 is made up of 15 amino acids. V lost 1 base and J lost 4; bases outside the gene matches: 3. Germline CDR1 and CDR2: SGHTA and FQGNSA. CDR3 sequence reads: CASSLDRGWNQPQHF. CDR3 sequence (DNA): TGTGCCAGCAGCTTAGACAGGGGGTGGAATCAGCCCCAGCATTTT.

The V call is TRBV11-3, the J call TRBJ1-5; 7 bases are shared with TRBD1. This CDR3 has 15 residues. Germline-derived CDR1 and CDR2 are SGHNT and YENEEA. J gave up 4 bases and V 0 bases, and 3 bases lay outside the gene matches. The CDR3 DNA follows: TGTGCCAGCAGCTTAGACAGGGGGTGGAATCAGCCCCAGCATTTT. It codes for CASSLDRGWNQPQHF.

V usage is TRBV11-2 and J usage is TRBJ1-1, with D uncertain. CDR1 and CDR2 from the germline V gene are SGHAT and FQNNGV. CDR3 length equals 13 residues. Trimming removed 2 bases at V and 7 bases at J, with 11 bases between. DNA of the CDR3: TGTGCCAGCAGCTTATCCGACGGACTTGAAGCTTTCTTT. Its protein is CASSLSDGLEAFF.

The V call is TRBV6-1, the J call TRBJ1-5; tentatively, D is TRBD1 (5 bases). The CDR3 sequence is 15 residues long. Per germline, CDR1 MNHNS and CDR2 SASEGT. Trimming took off 3 bases at V and 4 bases at J, with 13 bases between the two ends. This chain's CDR3 is CASSDWGNGNQPQHF. CDR3 sequence (DNA): TGTGCCAGCAGTGACTGGGGGAATGGTAATCAGCCCCAGCATTTT.

The chain uses TRBV7-3 and TRBJ1-1; D is undetermined. The CDR3 consists of 12 residues. CDR1 is SGHTA, CDR2 FQGTGA, per germline. With 3 bases removed from V and 7 bases from J, the gap between germline ends came to 9 bases. The CDR3 sequence is CASSLDGGEAFF. The CDR3 nucleotides read TGTGCCAGCAGCTTGGACGGAGGTGAAGCTTTCTTT.

The chain employs TRBV6-5 and TRBJ2-3; D unclear. Per germline, CDR1 MNHEY and CDR2 SVGAGI. CDR3 size: 9 residues. The CDR3 coding sequence is TGTCCTCATAAAGATACGCAGTATTTT. Translating it yields CPHKDTQYF.

V is TRBV6-5 and J is TRBJ2-1, with 12 bases aligning to TRBD2. V lost 8 bases to trimming and J lost 8 bases; unmatched junction nucleotides: 10. Germline CDR1 reads MNHEY; CDR2 reads SVGAGI. This CDR3 region has 15 residues. The CDR3 is CASGSTSGGVDEQFF. CDR3 in DNA: TGTGCCAGCGGATCGACTAGCGGGGGTGTGGATGAGCAGTTCTTC.

The J gene is TRBJ2-1, the V gene TRBV5-4; no clear D. The V end lost 3 bases, the J end lost 9 bases, and 10 bases lay between the germline ends. Germline CDR1 is SGHNT and CDR2 is YYREEE (reference sequence). The CDR3 length is 12 residues. The CDR3 is CASSSNDGEQFF. The CDR3 DNA reads as TGTGCCAGCAGCTCCAACGATGGTGAGCAGTTCTTC.

This clone was seen once. V is TRBV11-1 and J is TRBJ2-1; 14 bases line up with TRBD2. The length of the CDR3 is 14 residues. The V gene end was trimmed by 3 bases and the J gene end by 11 bases; junction bases not matched to a gene: 3. Germline V CDR1 and CDR2: SGHAT, FQDESV (reference sequence). The CDR3, as DNA: TGTGCCAGCAGCTTGGGACTAGCGGGGGAACAGCAGTTCTTC. Protein: CASSLGLAGEQQFF.

The chain employs TRBV14 and TRBJ2-7, with D tentatively TRBD1 or TRBD2 (5 bases each). Trimming removed 1 base at V and 6 bases at J, with 7 bases between. In germline, CDR1 is SGHDN, CDR2 FVKESK. The CDR3 contains 12 residues. CDR3 sequence: CASSQGGTEQYF. Written as DNA, the CDR3 is TGTGCCAGCAGCCAAGGGGGGACCGAGCAGTACTTC. The full variable domain, completed using reference TRBV14 and TRBJ2-7, is EAGVTQFPSHSVIEKGQTVTLRCDPISGHDNLYWYRRVMGKEIKFLLHFVKESKQDESGMPNNRFLAERTGGTYSTLKVQPAELEDSGVYFCASSQGGTEQYFGPGTRLTVT.

The rearrangement links TRBV2 to TRBJ2-3; TRBD2 matches at 13 bases. CDR3 length: 15 amino acids. Trimming took 10 bases from V and 6 from J; bases not matched to a gene: 10. Looked up from germline, CDR1 is SNHLY and CDR2 is FYNNEI. The DNA for the CDR3 is TGTGCCACAACTAGCGGGAGGGCCGGTATGGATACGCAGTATTTT. Translation: CATTSGRAGMDTQYF.

This clone has a single count. The chain has TRBV6-5 and TRBJ1-1; D ambiguous. The V end lost 6 bases, the J end lost 1 base, and 15 bases lay between the germline ends. The CDR3 contains 15 residues. Germline V gene data show CDR1 as MNHEY and CDR2 as SVGAGI. CDR3 coding DNA: TGTGCCAGCAGCCCTGGGTTTACGGGGAACACTGAAGCTTTCTTT. Translated: CASSPGFTGNTEAFF.

This chain joins TRBV6-5 and TRBJ2-1, with D maybe TRBD1 (6 bases). V lost 7 bases to trimming and J lost 12 bases, with 19 bases between them. Germline CDR1 and CDR2: MNHEY and SVGAGI. There are 13 residues in the CDR3. The DNA for the CDR3 is TGTGCCAGCACCCTGGACCAGGGGCCACGGCAGTTCTTC. Translating it yields CASTLDQGPRQFF.

The chain recombines TRBV11-2 with TRBJ2-5; the match to TRBD2 covers 7 bases. Looked up from germline, CDR1 is SGHAT and CDR2 is FQNNGV. Trimming at V came to 3 bases and at J to 7 bases, leaving 8 bases not matched to a gene. The CDR3 length is 14 residues. The CDR3 DNA reads as TGTGCCAGCAGCTTCCTCGGACTAGTTTTGACCCAGTACTTC. It translates to CASSFLGLVLTQYF. Complete variable domain (other parts from reference TRBV11-2 and TRBJ2-5): EAGVAQSPRYKIIEKRQSVAFWCNPISGHATLYWYQQILGQGPKLLIQFQNNGVVDDSQLPKDRFSAERLKGVDSTLKIQPAKLEDSAVYLCASSFLGLVLTQYFGPGTRLLVL.

The chain couples TRBV10-3 to TRBJ2-5; D gene ambiguous. V was trimmed by 2 bases and J by 4 bases, leaving 5 bases between them. This CDR3 is built from 12 residues. The germline CDR1 and CDR2 sequences are ENHRY and SYGVKD. Here the CDR3 DNA reads TGTGCCATCAGTGAGCCTCCAGAGACCCAGTACTTC. As protein: CAISEPPETQYF.

The genes are TRBV5-1 and TRBJ2-2, with D perhaps matching TRBD1 (6 bases). Trimming took 4 bases from V and 6 from J, leaving 10 bases between them. The CDR3 loop spans 13 amino acids. The germline V gene encodes CDR1 SGHRS and CDR2 YFSETQ. CDR3 DNA: TGCGCCAGCAGCATACAGGGCCCCGGGGAGCTGTTTTTT. Amino acid sequence: CASSIQGPGELFF.

V gene TRBV5-1 combines with J gene TRBJ2-5; 7 positions match TRBD1. The germline V gene encodes CDR1 SGHRS and CDR2 YFSETQ. V trimming: 4 bases; J trimming: 4 bases; junction bases outside the gene matches: 7. The CDR3 consists of 14 residues. The CDR3 spells CASSAGGQVETQYF. Here the CDR3 DNA reads TGCGCCAGCAGCGCCGGTGGACAGGTAGAGACCCAGTACTTC.

The chain joins TRBV5-5 to TRBJ2-1, with 7 positions matching TRBD2. The V and J ends lost 4 bases and 7 bases, in that order; junction bases with no gene match: 2. This CDR3 spans 12 amino acids. In germline, CDR1 is SGHKS, CDR2 YYEKEE (reference sequence). CDR3 residues: CASSGRGNEQFF. The DNA for the CDR3 is TGTGCCAGCAGCGGGCGGGGGAATGAGCAGTTCTTC.

The rearrangement links TRBV2 to TRBJ2-5; 9 bases align to TRBD2. The CDR3 consists of 12 residues. The germline gives CDR1 SNHLY, CDR2 FYNNEI. With V trimmed by 11 bases and J by 2 bases, 3 bases remained unmatched. The DNA of the CDR3 is TGTGCCGCTAGCGGGGTACAAGAGACCCAGTACTTC. Translated: CAASGVQETQYF.